The 18 T cell receptor beta chains given below trace back to one sample, sequenced in a study of shared T cell receptors in the human thymus. Profiling relied on immunoSEQ multiplex PCR, and the TCRdb table lists in-frame clones only, not all of them. The sample holds hundreds of thousands of clones; roughly 90% are singletons and the top ten take 0.0095% to 0.012%. This same sample was also part of a study on human thymus T cells.

The sequencing input was thymocytes. The receptor source for this set is a boy less than two years old with a congenital heart defect.

The chain combines TRBV27 with TRBJ2-7; 10 bases map to TRBD2. The CDR3 extends over 17 amino acids. Germline V CDR1 and CDR2: MNHEY, SMNVEV (reference sequence). After removal of 5 bases from V and 1 base from J, the junction contained 11 bases not matched to a gene. The CDR3 nucleotides are TGTGCCAGCAGTCCAACTGAGACTAGCGGGCTTTCCTACGAGCAGTACTTC. Protein product: CASSPTETSGLSYEQYF.

The chain recombines TRBV5-6 with TRBJ2-5; 9 bases agree with TRBD2. The CDR3 spans 16 residues. The J segment lost 5 bases and the V segment lost 1 base, leaving 9 bases of the junction unmatched. Germline V CDR1 and CDR2: SGHDT, YYEEEE. CDR3 bases: TGTGCCAGCAGCTTGAAAGGCGGGAGGGCCGGCGAGACCCAGTACTTC. Translating gives CASSLKGGRAGETQYF.

This clone was recorded once. The CDR3: CASSLSAQGRTEAFF. Written as DNA, the CDR3 is TGTGCCAGCAGCTTATCCGCTCAGGGGCGTACTGAAGCTTTCTTT. The V call is TRBV7-6, the J call TRBJ1-1; D perhaps matches TRBD1 (6 bases). CDR3 length: 15 residues. Trimming cost V 2 bases and J 5 bases, with 15 bases left between them. Germline V gene sequence: CDR1 SGHVS, CDR2 FNYEAQ.

This clone was detected once. The rearrangement joins TRBV11-2 to TRBJ2-7; possibly TRBD1 for D (5 bases). Deletions cut 1 base from V and 7 bases from J, with 23 bases between. The CDR3 runs to 17 residues. CDR1 and CDR2 from the germline V gene are SGHAT and FQNNGV. The CDR3 DNA follows: TGTGCCAGCAGCTTAGCCACGAGCAGGGTAATCCCCGTAGAGCAGTACTTC. Encoded protein: CASSLATSRVIPVEQYF.

The genes are TRBV19 and TRBJ1-2, with 8 bases that match TRBD1. Trimming took 1 base from V and 8 from J; bases not matched to a gene: 6. Looked up from germline, CDR1 is LNHDA and CDR2 is SQIVND (reference sequence). The CDR3 contains 14 residues. The CDR3 nucleotides read TGTGCCAGTAGTATAGTTAACAGGGGGGGAGGCTACACCTTC. The encoded protein is CASSIVNRGGGYTF.

The J gene is TRBJ2-5, the V gene TRBV4-2; D is perhaps TRBD2 (6 bases). Trimming took 1 base from V and 2 from J, leaving 20 bases between them. There are 18 residues in the CDR3. Germline loops: CDR1 LGHNA, CDR2 YNFKEQ. The DNA of the CDR3 is TGTGCCAGCAGCCAAGGAGGGGACTGGACGTGGCTACAAGAGACCCAGTACTTC. This translates into CASSQGGDWTWLQETQYF.

The V gene is TRBV27, the J gene TRBJ2-7; TRBD1 aligns across 7 bases. The CDR3 has 14 residues. Per germline, CDR1 MNHEY and CDR2 SMNVEV (reference sequence). V lost 6 bases, J lost 3 bases, and 8 bases stayed unmatched. CDR3: CASSLRTGVYEQYF. CDR3 nucleotide sequence: TGTGCCAGCAGCCTCAGAACAGGGGTCTACGAGCAGTACTTC.

The V call is TRBV30, the J call TRBJ2-3; unclear D gene. The CDR3 spans 13 residues. The V and J ends lost 1 base and 6 bases respectively, with 11 bases between them. Germline V CDR1 and CDR2: GTSNPN, SVGIG (reference sequence). CDR3 nucleotide sequence: TGTGCCTGGAGTGACTACCTAGAGGATACGCAGTATTTT. It translates to CAWSDYLEDTQYF.

This clone occurred a few times. This rearrangement joins TRBV14 to TRBJ2-3; possibly TRBD2 for D (6 bases). Trimming removed 7 bases from V and 3 bases from J, with 26 bases in between. The germline CDR1 and CDR2 sequences are SGHDN and FVKESK. The CDR3 is 18 residues long. For the CDR3, the DNA is TGTGCCAGCACCCCGTACCATGAGGGAGGTTTGGGAACAGATACGCAGTATTTT. It yields the protein CASTPYHEGGLGTDTQYF.

The chain is built from TRBV4-2 and TRBJ2-3; perhaps TRBD2 as D (6 bases). V shed 7 bases and J shed 0 bases, with 17 bases lying between them. There are 16 residues in the CDR3. From germline, CDR1 is LGHNA and CDR2 YNFKEQ. The CDR3 is CASNLIGDSSTDTQYF. The CDR3 DNA is TGTGCCAGCAACCTGATTGGGGACTCAAGCACAGATACGCAGTATTTT.

The chain is built from TRBV5-1 and TRBJ2-7; no clear D. The CDR3 is 20 residues long. Trimming took off 2 bases at V and 4 bases at J, with 31 bases between the two ends. CDR1 is SGHRS and CDR2 is YFSETQ in the germline V gene. This CDR3 is CASSFDMGSRSGSPSYEQYF. The CDR3 DNA sequence: TGCGCCAGCAGCTTTGATATGGGCAGCAGATCCGGTTCTCCTTCTTACGAGCAGTACTTC.

The CDR3 region has the DNA TGTGCCAGCAGTGCCTGGCGGGGGGGGAGACTAGCGGGTCTAGGGGACTACGAGCAGTACTTC. Residues: CASSAWRGGRLAGLGDYEQYF. The chain recombines TRBV2 with TRBJ2-7; TRBD2 aligns across 10 bases. The CDR3 loop spans 21 amino acids. The germline V gene has CDR1 SNHLY and CDR2 FYNNEI. J was trimmed by 3 bases and V by 4 bases; bases with no gene match: 24.

This chain uses TRBV7-8 with TRBJ2-5; 13 bases are a match to TRBD2. The germline V gene encodes CDR1 SGHVS and CDR2 FQNEAQ. V gave up 5 bases and J gave up 5 bases; unmatched junction bases: 5. This CDR3 spans 15 amino acids. DNA for the CDR3: TGTGCCAGCAGCATCCCGGGACTAGCGGGGGAGACCCAGTACTTC. Translating gives CASSIPGLAGETQYF.

V gene TRBV4-3 combines with J gene TRBJ2-5; D is ambiguous. From germline, CDR1 is LGHNA and CDR2 YSLEER. With 0 bases removed from V and 1 base from J, the gap between germline ends came to 6 bases. The CDR3 runs 14 residues. CDR3 DNA: TGCGCCAGCAGCCAAGAACAGTTCCAAGAGACCCAGTACTTC. Translation gives CASSQEQFQETQYF.

The genes are TRBV4-3 and TRBJ2-3; D remains unclear. The CDR3 is 16 amino acids. Trimming pared 0 bases from V and 3 bases from J, leaving 13 bases between. Germline V gene lookup returns CDR1 LGHNA and CDR2 YSLEER. Here the CDR3 DNA reads TGCGCCAGCAGCCAAGATTTCCTACGGGTAACAGATACGCAGTATTTT. This gives the protein CASSQDFLRVTDTQYF.

This chain links TRBV19 with TRBJ1-2, with D hard to call. The CDR3 consists of 14 residues. CDR1 and CDR2 (germline): LNHDA, SQIVND (reference sequence). Trimming removed 7 bases at V and 3 bases at J, with 15 bases between. As DNA, the CDR3 is TGTGCCAGTACCGCAAAAGGAGGGCACTATGGCTACACCTTC. Its translation is CASTAKGGHYGYTF.

The rearrangement uses TRBV21-1 and TRBJ2-1; the tabulated D call, TRBD1, remains unverified against the DNA. TRBV21-1 is a known pseudogene. This CDR3 region has 15 residues. The CDR3: CASSTTLGVSNEQFF. CDR3 bases: TGTGCCAGCAGCACTACTCTAGGGGTCTCCAATGAGCAGTTCTTC.

For the CDR3, the DNA is TGTGCCACCAGCAGAGATGACCACCGGGACTTCTTAATCAGGCCCCAGCATTTT. Translated: CATSRDDHRDFLIRPQHF. The gene calls are TRBV15 and TRBJ1-5; D perhaps matches TRBD1 (5 bases). Trimming pared 0 bases from V and 9 bases from J, leaving 24 bases between. The CDR3 runs 18 residues. CDR1 and CDR2 (germline): LNHNV, YYDKDF (reference sequence). The variable domain in full, with the rest retrieved from reference TRBV15 and TRBJ1-5, is DAMVIQNPRYQVTQFGKPVTLSCSQTLNHNVMYWYQQKSSQAPKLLFHYYDKDFNNEADTPDNFQSRRPNTSFCFLDIRSPGLGDTAMYLCATSRDDHRDFLIRPQHFGDGTRLSIL.